The source of this TCR beta chain is a study of shared clonotypes between healthy human individuals. General study results and limits: The diversity represented, both genetic and in exposure history, was limited by few donors. The sole specimen, blood, was sampled, and tissue repertoires likely differ.

Losses at the gene ends were 3 bases for V and 7 bases for J; bases not matched to a gene: 1. Germline V lookup: CDR1 MDHEN, CDR2 SYDVKM. There are 14 residues in the CDR3. Comment on this clone: Its antigen is undetermined.

Nashville, Tennessee was home to all donors, each a Caucasian adult. Unsorted PBMC DNA underwent sequencing on ten immunoSEQ deep assay plates. Data came from immunoSEQ multiplex PCR; TCRdb stores just in-frame clones and leaves some out. The sample holds about 480,000 clones, about 75% seen once. The TCR comes from a middle-aged woman in good health. Some clones in this sample may be carry-over from other donors' samples. The chain links TRBV28 to TRBJ1-5, with TRBD1 matching over 12 bases. Specimen: PBMCs. The CDR3 protein is CASSLGTGGQPQHF. CDR3 sequence (DNA): TGTGCCAGCAGTTTGGGGACAGGGGGCCAGCCCCAGCATTTT.